This paragraph covers one TCR beta chain sequence. What it binds is unknown. The sample comes from a study of graft-versus-host responses after intestinal transplantation. The overall study: Each of the recipients got a multivisceral, liver-intestinal, or isolated intestinal transplant. Tacrolimus plus steroids were given to all recipients for two to three years, preceded by anti-thymocyte globulin induction.

TCRdb keeps only in-frame clones here, not all; method: immunoSEQ multiplex PCR. There are fewer than 90,000 clones in the sample; approximately 94% occur only once, and around 0.19% lies in the top ten. Overall study findings and caveats: GvH clones were found in recipient marrow; some appeared first in ileum or blood.

CDR1 and CDR2 from the germline V gene are MDHEN and SYDVKM. V was pared by 6 bases and J by 3 bases, with 11 bases of the junction left unmatched. The CDR3 covers 15 residues. The chain links TRBV28 to TRBJ2-7; 7 nucleotides match TRBD1. This TCR came from a human donor who was the organ donor for an intestinal transplant. The material sequenced was unstimulated CD4+ T cells sorted from spleen or lymph node cells, taken before transplant. The DNA for the CDR3 is TGTGCCAGCAGCCCCCTCGACAGGGACGGCTACGAGCAGTACTTC. This translates into CASSPLDRDGYEQYF.